This T cell receptor (beta chain) came from a study of T cell repertoires in cytomegalovirus infection. The overall study: HLA-B-restricted CMV epitopes that are well studied were used alongside recently identified HLA-C-restricted ones. CMV infection and matching HLA type were both indicated by public TCR beta signatures. Study-level points and caveats: HLA-C-restricted CMV-specific TCR beta clonotypes were dominant in the ex vivo response.

Trimming took off 2 bases at V and 3 bases at J, with 11 bases between the two ends. The CDR3 runs 14 residues. Germline V gene lookup returns CDR1 MNHEY and CDR2 SMNVEV (reference sequence). Note on this clonotype: Its antigen is not identified.

TCRdb fed the reads into MiXCR, producing one record per CDR3 protein. The data show roughly 170,000 distinct CDR3 sequences, roughly 20% seen once. This clonotype originated in a human donor in good health (CMV status not recorded). Some clones in this sample may be carry-over from other donors' samples. V and J are TRBV27 and TRBJ2-7; tentative D call: TRBD2 (6 bases). Material: CD8+ T cells from cultured PBMCs, obtained from culture after CMV antigen stimulation. CDR3 protein: CASSLRAGSYEQYF. CDR3 nucleotide sequence: TGTGCCAGCAGTTTACGGGCGGGGAGCTACGAGCAGTACTTC.